This T cell receptor (beta chain) was found in a study of blood T cell repertoires in COVID-19. Sequencing was performed with immunoSEQ multiplex PCR; in TCRdb, only in-frame clones are kept and a portion is missing. This sample carries about 92,000 clones, roughly 80% of them seen once, and the ten largest clones take about 8.1%. The CDR3 spans 15 residues. Trimming removed 0 bases from V and 7 bases from J; junction bases left unmatched: 6. CDR1 is LNHDA and CDR2 is SQIVND in the germline V gene (reference sequence). Sequencing was carried out using peripheral blood. The sequence was collected from a man in his fifties who had recovered from COVID-19. V gene TRBV19 combines with J gene TRBJ1-2; 9 bases are a match to TRBD1. The CDR3 sequence is CASSIDRTGAGGYTF. The CDR3 region has the DNA TGTGCCAGTAGTATAGATAGGACAGGGGCCGGTGGCTACACCTTC.